This T cell receptor (beta chain) appears in the sequencing data of a study of cytomegalovirus exposure and HLA in healthy donors (dated by TCRdb to about 2017). Background on the whole study: An earlier analysis of more than 550 of the donors reported 250 to 300 Gb of sequence data and about 120 million unique TCR beta sequences obtained from approximately 180 million T cells. Genome-wide SNP genotypes for about three fifths of the roughly 700 donors were used in a later genetic analysis, which treated that subset as a discovery cohort. Roughly 320 gigabases of sequencing data and roughly 80 million unique TCR sequences made up an early release that covered roughly 670 HLA-typed donors. Donor age, sex, ethnicity and CMV serostatus were compiled together with the repertoire data. Besides the first cohort of around 700 subjects, a separate validation cohort made up of over a hundred different subjects was used. An earlier analysis of around 540 of the donors applied high-throughput TCR beta sequencing to assess whether each TCR beta V gene segment acted as functional or pseudogenic. All discovery cohort repertoires had been generated on a single sequencing platform. Using immunosequencing, the study profiled T cell repertoires from approximately 700 subjects and related those repertoires to cytomegalovirus serostatus. A later analysis re-analyzed previously published TCR beta repertoires from 550 to 700 donors and added high-resolution HLA genotyping to study TCR occurrence patterns. The study was designed to test whether signatures of past pathogen exposure could be identified by cataloging public T cell receptors. Typing coverage varied by locus: 629-630 donors for A, B, C, DRB1 and DQB1; more than 500 for DQA1; around 610 for DPA1; roughly 450 for DPB1. The study combined high-throughput TCR immunosequencing, statistical association of individual TCRs with disease status, and machine learning to predict cytomegalovirus infection status. On average, approximately 250,000 unique TCR beta nucleotide sequences were sequenced per donor among 398 genotyped donors of the cohort, with roughly 19% of those sequences being non-productive. In the later analysis, no new phenotypic data were used to find candidate immune exposures; instead, reliance was placed on TCR beta sequences and their occurrence across donors. Of the roughly 400 genotyped donors, about 80% fell in the genetic ancestry cluster associated with self-reported Caucasian donors. HLA typing covered class I and class II loci at four-digit resolution. Roughly five DR-DQ haplotypes were treated as single units for association and clustering because of strong linkage in the cohort. Points the paper makes about the study in general: Across donors, most TCR sequences were observed very rarely, whereas some public TCRs were present in many individuals. An earlier analysis of some 560 of the donors showed that most TCR beta V segments appeared in productive rearrangements either about 87% or about 30% of the time, which broadly matched IMGT annotations. A cluster of highly shared sequence variants was judged likely to represent a technical artifact of the sequencing pipeline. According to a later genetic analysis, donors in an Asian-associated ancestry cluster had fewer N-insertions in productive TCRs than the roughly 670-donor mean. Presence/absence analyses assumed roughly uniform sequencing depth across donors, an assumption that may not hold. Because some donors lacked HLA typing at each locus, the association tests relied only on the typed subset. The classifier was reported to diagnose cytomegalovirus status with high specificity and sensitivity in both the original cohort and the validation cohort. Some IMGT-functional V segments, including TRBV6-2 and TRBV6-3, could not be distinguished by the 87-base-pair reads and were therefore excluded. For the cohort, immune exposure information was limited to CMV serostatus. In the study, 150 to 200 TCR beta chains were listed as associated with cytomegalovirus. When HLA alleles, especially DR and DQ, strongly co-occurred, TCR associations were difficult to assign to individual alleles. Several of the top co-occurrence clusters appeared to be linked to parvovirus B19, influenza, CMV and Epstein-Barr virus, according to a later analysis. Compared with equally common non-associated chains, HLA-associated TCR beta chains in a later analysis were more clonally expanded and had lower generation probabilities. Three of the identified cytomegalovirus-associated TCR beta chains were confirmed in vitro to be specific for cytomegalovirus antigens. A later analysis associated about 17,000 TCR beta sequences with specific HLA alleles at a false discovery rate of 0.05. According to a later analysis, TCR association rates differed among HLA loci, with DRB1 alleles showing the most associated TCRs and HLA-C alleles showing the fewest. A later analysis found that most CMV-associated TCR beta chains appeared HLA-restricted, with HLA associations seemingly driven largely by CMV exposure. It was suggested by the authors that the approach could potentially be generalized to other disease states and immunological phenotypes. Because counts were too low, seventeen rarely observed V segments, including chromosome 9 orphons, were excluded from the earlier analysis of around 640 of the donors. A later genetic analysis associated a missense DCLRE1C variant with V-gene and J-gene trimming of TCR beta chains, and an independent cohort replicated the association. Correlated functional status among segregating V segments might be attributable to linkage disequilibrium, but an unknown experimental factor could not be ruled out. This cohort had only TCR beta chains sequenced, and the lack of alpha or paired-chain data limited which features could be detected. A further reported finding was that TCR beta sequences accurately predicted the HLA-A and HLA-B alleles for most subjects in the first cohort.

To prepare the library, the immunoSEQ multiplex PCR assay was applied. For the multiplex PCR, a mixture combining 60 forward primers for TCR Vbeta segments and 13 reverse primers for TCR Jbeta segments was used. The CDR3 region of rearranged TCR beta genes was amplified from genomic DNA by a multiplex PCR assay. The Illumina HiSeq System was used to sequence the amplified TCR beta libraries as 87-base-pair reads. Regarding the original processing steps: A later analysis counted approximately 74 million unique TCR beta chains across the 666 repertoires, and some 11 million of these chains were shared by at least two donors. Raw reads were error-corrected and collapsed into unique sequences by a nearest-neighbor algorithm in which closely related sequences were merged to remove PCR and sequencing errors. Alignment of CDR3 sequences to IMGT reference sequences was used to assign V, D and J gene segments. Each retained sequence needed at least a six-nucleotide match to both a V gene segment and a J gene segment. A rearrangement was called productive if the CDR3 had no stop codons and remained in frame with V and J, and every other rearrangement was called non-productive. Following IMGT convention, CDR3 was defined as the stretch from the second conserved V-encoded cysteine to the conserved J-encoded phenylalanine. The earlier analysis of some 580 of the donors excluded any sequence lacking an unambiguous match to a single V gene segment. In an earlier analysis of several hundred of the donors, V segments were called functional above 56.7% productive rearrangements and were called segregating when the between-donor standard deviation exceeded 5%. To diagnose cytomegalovirus status from the catalog of TCR beta chain sequences, a statistical classification framework was built. In a later analysis, V and J genes were assigned by comparing TCR nucleotide sequences against IMGT/GENE-DB human TR gene sequences. Using the TCRdist pipeline, a later analysis assigned CDR3 sequences along with most-parsimonious VDJ recombination scenarios. In a later analysis, each TCR beta chain was defined by its CDR3 amino acid sequence together with its V-gene family, and reads without a unique V-gene family were excluded. In a later analysis, approximately 640 highly shared, low-generation-probability nucleotide sequences were removed to address suspected cross-contamination and a sequencing artifact. In a later analysis, a clonal expansion index was calculated for each public chain from normalized within-repertoire ranks of inferred template counts. In a later analysis, generation probabilities were computed with a VDJ recombination model fitted to out-of-frame rearrangements, and the resulting probabilities were checked against IGoR. In a later analysis, TCR-TCR, TCR-HLA and TCR-CMV co-occurrence was scored with hypergeometric tests, and a repertoire-size bias correction was applied to TCR pairs. In a later analysis, false discovery rates were estimated by permuting HLA or CMV assignments 20 times. In a later analysis, co-occurring TCRs were grouped using DBSCAN, and TCRdist sequence similarity was added for clustering within HLA-allele-positive subsets. For co-occurrence clustering, repertoires with fewer than 30,000 or more than 120,000 public chains were excluded, along with 5 or 6 repertoires with anomalous nucleotide sharing. TCRdb retrieved this table from immuneACCESS and kept in-frame rearrangements only. Not all clones are present; in checked studies, unresolved V genes account for under half, and no reason is known for the remainder. V, J and clone size are those of that table, while D and trimming were read from the DNA. In this sample the table shows 100,000 to 150,000 clones, about 63% of which occur a single time. Roughly 1.5% of the sample lies in the top ten.

Concerning this clone: Its binding antigen is unknown. Base qualities are not provided; no much larger clone lies one nucleotide away.

In total, 500 to 700 healthy bone marrow donors made up the cohort. All cohort members were sampled while nominally healthy, although unrecorded immune exposures were likely present. The donor tested CMV seropositive and was one of the 289 seropositive cohort members. A peripheral blood sample was collected from each donor, and TCR beta sequencing was performed on peripheral blood mononuclear cells. The Qiagen DNeasy Blood Extraction Kit was used to extract genomic DNA from the blood cell samples. V lost 5 bases and J lost 0 bases, and the count of bases not matched to a germline gene is 4. From a lookup of the germline V gene, CDR1 and CDR2 are SQVTM and ANQGSEA. From its cysteine to its phenylalanine, the CDR3 spans 14 amino acids. The only DNA kept is the CDR3, 42 bases in frame from the first base.

This sequence uses TRBV29-1 and TRBJ2-3, and 8 junctional nucleotides match TRBD1. This receptor was taken from a man aged 25-45 years in good health and CMV-seropositive. Sequenced material: PBMCs. CDR3 region: CSVMTGASTDTQYF. The sequenced DNA is TGCAGCGTTATGACAGGGGCGAGCACAGATACGCAGTATTTT.